This T cell receptor (beta chain) was retrieved from a study of T cell responses to AZD1222 COVID-19 vaccine. Study results and caveats: Donors were mostly white British, more females; clonal diversity possibly underestimated. In the spike-specific TCR repertoire, nearly half reportedly target unmutated variant regions.

The method was immunoSEQ multiplex PCR; TCRdb's version includes in-frame clones alone and lacks a portion of them. Of about 140,000 clones in the sample, 85% to 90% were seen once. Germline loops: CDR1 SGDLS, CDR2 YYNGEE. The CDR3 totals 14 residues. The V end was cut by 4 bases, the J end by 7 bases, with 15 bases between. For this clone: Its antigen is not identified.

The specimen comprised peripheral blood, sampled on day 0 of AZD1222 vaccination. This chain links TRBV9 with TRBJ1-5, with D unclear. The sequence derives from an adult in good health. The CDR3 is CASSQGSYRQPQHF. Here the CDR3 DNA reads TGTGCCAGCAGCCAAGGGAGCTATAGACAGCCCCAGCATTTT.